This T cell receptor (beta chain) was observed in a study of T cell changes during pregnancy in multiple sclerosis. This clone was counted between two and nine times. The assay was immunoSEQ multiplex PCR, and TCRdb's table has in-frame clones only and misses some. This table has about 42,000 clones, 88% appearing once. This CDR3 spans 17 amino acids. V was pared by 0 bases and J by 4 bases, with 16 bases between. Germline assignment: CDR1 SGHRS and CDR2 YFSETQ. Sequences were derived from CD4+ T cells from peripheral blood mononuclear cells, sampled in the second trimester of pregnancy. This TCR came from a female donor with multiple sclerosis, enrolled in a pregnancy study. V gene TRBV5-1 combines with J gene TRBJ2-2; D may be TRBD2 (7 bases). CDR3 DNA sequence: TGCGCCAGCAGCTTGGAGGGCCCGAGGGGGGGCACCGGGGAGCTGTTTTTT. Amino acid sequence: CASSLEGPRGGTGELFF.